This entry lists 17 T cell receptor beta chains sequenced from one sample in a study of blood T cell repertoires in COVID-19. Profiling relied on immunoSEQ multiplex PCR, and the TCRdb table lists in-frame clones only, not all of them. The sample gives 100,000 to 150,000 clones, 80% to 85% of which show up once; 1.4% is in the top ten. The sample comprised peripheral blood. These TCRs come from a man aged 55 to 70 with acute or convalescent COVID-19.

J is TRBJ1-4 and V is TRBV7-6; D remains ambiguous. The germline V gene encodes CDR1 SGHVS and CDR2 FNYEAQ. Trimming removed 1 base at V and 0 bases at J, with 9 bases between. The CDR3 has 16 amino acids. The CDR3 region has the DNA TGTGCCAGCAGCTTAGGATTGGGCACAACTAATGAAAAACTGTTTTTT. Its translation: CASSLGLGTTNEKLFF.

V is TRBV19 and J is TRBJ2-7, with 8 bases fitting TRBD1. Unmatched junction bases numbered 7, after V lost 3 bases and J lost 6 bases. Germline assignment: CDR1 LNHDA and CDR2 SQIVND (reference sequence). The CDR3 contains 14 residues. The chain's CDR3 is CASSIWQGASEQYF. CDR3 in DNA: TGTGCCAGTAGTATCTGGCAGGGGGCAAGCGAGCAGTACTTC.

The chain joins TRBV5-1 to TRBJ2-7, with TRBD2 identical over 11 bases. The CDR3 runs 14 residues. With 0 bases clipped from V and 6 bases from J, the junction kept 2 bases outside the gene matches. Germline CDR1 and CDR2: SGHRS and YFSETQ. The DNA of the CDR3 is TGCGCCAGCAGCTTGGAAGGGACTAGCGGCGAGCAGTACTTC. Its protein product is CASSLEGTSGEQYF.

The chain has TRBV9 and TRBJ2-2; 7 bases fit TRBD2. This CDR3 has 17 residues. Germline assignment: CDR1 SGDLS and CDR2 YYNGEE. V shed 1 base and J 1 base; nucleotides not matched to a gene: 7. The chain's CDR3 is CASSVPRKRENTGELFF. DNA for the CDR3: TGTGCCAGCAGCGTACCCAGGAAGCGGGAGAACACCGGGGAGCTGTTTTTT.

The chain combines TRBV7-3 with TRBJ2-2, with 7 bases aligning to TRBD2. There are 15 residues in the CDR3. CDR1 and CDR2 (germline): SGHTA, FQGTGA. Trimming removed 5 bases from V and 0 bases from J; junction bases left unmatched: 3. This CDR3 is CASSGGLANTGELFF. The CDR3 bases are TGTGCCAGCAGCGGAGGACTAGCGAACACCGGGGAGCTGTTTTTT.

The genes are TRBV5-1 and TRBJ2-1; D unresolved. Trimming removed 3 bases from V and 5 bases from J, with 9 bases in between. Germline V gene data show CDR1 as SGHRS and CDR2 as YFSETQ. The CDR3 is 13 residues long. The CDR3 protein is CASSYDTNNEQFF. DNA for the CDR3: TGCGCCAGCAGCTATGACACAAACAATGAGCAGTTCTTC.

In its sample, this clone was seen once. The CDR3 DNA follows: TGTGCCAGCAGCGCCGGGACTAGCGGGATAGGCGGGGAGCTGTTTTTT. Protein sequence: CASSAGTSGIGGELFF. The chain employs TRBV9 and TRBJ2-2, with 13 bases aligning to TRBD2. Germline-derived CDR1 and CDR2 are SGDLS and YYNGEE. The trim removed 3 bases at V and 7 bases at J, leaving 6 bases unmatched. The CDR3 is made up of 16 amino acids.

The chain is built from TRBV5-1 and TRBJ1-1, with a tentative D call TRBD1 (6 bases). The germline V gene has CDR1 SGHRS and CDR2 YFSETQ. The CDR3 has 13 residues. V was pared by 4 bases and J by 7 bases, with 14 bases between. In DNA form, the CDR3 reads TGCGCCAGCAGCCAGCGAACAGGGCTTGAAGCTTTCTTT. Translated, it gives CASSQRTGLEAFF.

This clone qualifies as medium-sized. The rearrangement links TRBV7-2 to TRBJ2-2; 11 bases are a match to TRBD2. CDR1 and CDR2 from the germline V gene are SGHTA and FQGNSA. V lost 5 bases to trimming and J lost 3 bases; unmatched junction nucleotides: 8. The length of the CDR3 is 17 residues. The CDR3 region has the DNA TGTGCCAGCAGCCCTATCCTTAGCGGGGGGGACACCGGGGAGCTGTTTTTT. Protein product: CASSPILSGGDTGELFF. Full variable domain (missing parts from reference TRBV7-2 and TRBJ2-2): GAGVSQSPSNKVTEKGKDVELRCDPISGHTALYWYRQSLGQGLEFLIYFQGNSAPDKSGLPSDRFSAERTGGSVSTLTIQRTQQEDSAVYLCASSPILSGGDTGELFFGEGSRLTVL.

The chain combines TRBV5-1 with TRBJ2-1; D not resolved. V was pared by 5 bases and J by 0 bases, with 15 bases between. This CDR3 has 16 amino acids. Germline V gives CDR1 SGHRS, CDR2 YFSETQ. The DNA for the CDR3 is TGCGCCAGCAGAGAGAGGCTGGAAAGCTCCTACAATGAGCAGTTCTTC. As protein: CASRERLESSYNEQFF.

V and J are TRBV4-1 and TRBJ1-1; 9 positions match TRBD1. Germline loops: CDR1 MGHRA, CDR2 YSYEKL. The trim removed 3 bases at V and 4 bases at J, leaving 9 bases unmatched. The CDR3 has 16 amino acids. Written as DNA, the CDR3 is TGCGCCAGCAGCCAGAAAAACCGGGACAGGGCCACTGAAGCTTTCTTT. This sequence encodes CASSQKNRDRATEAFF.

This chain links TRBV27 with TRBJ1-3; 7 bases match TRBD1. The CDR3 spans 17 residues. CDR1 is MNHEY, CDR2 SMNVEV, per germline (reference sequence). V lost 3 bases and J lost 0; bases outside the gene matches: 8. CDR3 bases: TGTGCCAGCAGTTTGGGAAGGGGGCCGAGCTCTGGAAACACCATATATTTT. Its translation is CASSLGRGPSSGNTIYF.

The chain couples TRBV6-5 to TRBJ1-6, with 8 bases aligning to TRBD1. The CDR3 sequence is 14 residues long. V shed 5 bases and J 9 bases; nucleotides not matched to a gene: 6. Germline CDR1 MNHEY, CDR2 SVGAGI. The CDR3, as DNA: TGTGCCAGCAGTCCAGGGGGCTTCGGTTCACCCCTCCACTTT. It translates to CASSPGGFGSPLHF.

The J gene is TRBJ2-1, the V gene TRBV19; 10 bases are shared with TRBD1. The germline V gene has CDR1 LNHDA and CDR2 SQIVND (reference sequence). The trim removed 5 bases at V and 8 bases at J, leaving 6 bases unmatched. The CDR3 has 14 amino acids. For the CDR3, the DNA is TGTGCCAGTAGTCCCGACAGGGGGCAGGATGAGCAGTTCTTC. Residues: CASSPDRGQDEQFF.

On this clone: Other DNA sequences from this sample encode an identical CDR3 as well. This chain links TRBV24-1 with TRBJ2-3; D is ambiguous. Germline V gene data show CDR1 as KGHDR and CDR2 as SFDVKD. Trimming cost V 4 bases and J 1 base, with 8 bases left between them. CDR3 size: 14 residues. The CDR3 coding sequence is TGTGCCACCAGTGACCCCCGGGGCACAGATACGCAGTATTTT. As protein: CATSDPRGTDTQYF.

The chain recombines TRBV5-1 with TRBJ2-1, with no clear D. CDR1 is SGHRS and CDR2 is YFSETQ in the germline V gene. There are 14 residues in the CDR3. The V and J ends lost 0 bases and 5 bases respectively, with 9 bases between them. CDR3 in amino acids: CASSLGLTNNEQFF. CDR3 nucleotide sequence: TGCGCCAGCAGCTTGGGACTTACCAACAATGAGCAGTTCTTC.

The chain couples TRBV7-2 to TRBJ1-1, with TRBD1 as a possible D gene (5 bases). Trimming removed 1 base from V and 5 bases from J, with 17 bases in between. The CDR3 is made up of 16 amino acids. The germline V gene encodes CDR1 SGHTA and CDR2 FQGNSA. This CDR3 is CASSLGFRGRWTEAFF. CDR3 in DNA: TGTGCCAGCAGCTTAGGCTTTCGGGGGAGGTGGACTGAAGCTTTCTTT.